These T cell receptor beta chains were read from a single sample in a study of vaccination effects on CD4 cells after COVID-19. TCRdb keeps only in-frame clones here, not all; method: immunoSEQ multiplex PCR. The sample consists of about 54,000 clones, over 80% of them appearing once. No antigen is known for these receptors. The material was CD4+ T cells from PBMCs cultured with HCoV-229E spike peptides, obtained before COVID-19 vaccination. Source of these receptors: a human donor who received a COVID-19 vaccine. CDR3s include the opening cysteine and the closing phenylalanine or tryptophan. D genes are given only for firm matches. Clone size is shown for a subset of rows, as once, few, many or a class of expanded clone.

v_call: TRBV7-2
d_call: NA
j_call: TRBJ1-5
clone_size: NA
cdr3_nt: TGTGCCAGCAGCTTAGGGACAATCAATCAGCCCCAGCATTTT
cdr3_aa: CASSLGTINQPQHF

v_call: TRBV7-9
d_call: NA
j_call: TRBJ1-2
clone_size: NA
cdr3_nt: TGTGCCAGCAGCTTAGGTGAAGGTAGCTATGGCTACACCTTC
cdr3_aa: CASSLGEGSYGYTF

v_call: TRBV18
d_call: TRBD2
j_call: TRBJ2-2
clone_size: few
cdr3_nt: TGTGCCAGCTCACTCCGGGAGGTCCGCACCGGGGAGCTGTTTTTT
cdr3_aa: CASSLREVRTGELFF

v_call: TRBV18
d_call: TRBD2
j_call: TRBJ2-3
clone_size: NA
cdr3_nt: TGTGCCAGCTCACCATACGGGACTAGCGGGGGCACAGATACGCAGTATTTT
cdr3_aa: CASSPYGTSGGTDTQYF

v_call: TRBV27
d_call: NA
j_call: TRBJ2-2
clone_size: NA
cdr3_nt: TGTGCCAGCAAGGAAGGGGTATTTGACACCGGGGAGCTGTTTTTT
cdr3_aa: CASKEGVFDTGELFF

v_call: TRBV7-3
d_call: NA
j_call: TRBJ2-3
clone_size: once
cdr3_nt: TGTGCCAGCAGTTCCCGGGTGTCAGATACGCAGTATTTT
cdr3_aa: CASSSRVSDTQYF

v_call: TRBV5-1
d_call: NA
j_call: TRBJ2-3
clone_size: NA
cdr3_nt: TGCGCCAGCAGCTTGGATCGGGGGAGGAGCACAGATACGCAGTATTTT
cdr3_aa: CASSLDRGRSTDTQYF

v_call: TRBV5-5
d_call: NA
j_call: TRBJ2-5
clone_size: NA
cdr3_nt: TGTGCCAGCAGCTTGGAGCCGTTAACCCGCGGTGAGACCCAGTACTTC
cdr3_aa: CASSLEPLTRGETQYF

v_call: TRBV7-9
d_call: TRBD1
j_call: TRBJ1-1
clone_size: NA
cdr3_nt: TGTGCCAGCAGCCCCAACAGGGGACCGAACACTGAAGCTTTCTTT
cdr3_aa: CASSPNRGPNTEAFF

v_call: TRBV2
d_call: NA
j_call: TRBJ1-1
clone_size: NA
cdr3_nt: TGTGCCAGCAGTGAGTACATGAACACTGAAGCTTTCTTT
cdr3_aa: CASSEYMNTEAFF

v_call: TRBV18
d_call: NA
j_call: TRBJ1-2
clone_size: NA
cdr3_nt: TGTGCCAGCTCACCATCGGGGTCTGGCTACACCTTC
cdr3_aa: CASSPSGSGYTF

v_call: TRBV19
d_call: NA
j_call: TRBJ1-3
clone_size: NA
cdr3_nt: TGTGCCAGTAGTATCAGAGGAAACACCATATATTTT
cdr3_aa: CASSIRGNTIYF

v_call: TRBV5-1
d_call: NA
j_call: TRBJ2-1
clone_size: NA
cdr3_nt: TGCGCCAGCAGCCCAGACAGTTACAATGAGCAGTTCTTC
cdr3_aa: CASSPDSYNEQFF

v_call: TRBV3-1/TRBV3-2
d_call: TRBD2
j_call: TRBJ2-5
clone_size: NA
cdr3_nt: TGTGCCAGCAGCCTGGGGACTAGCGGGGTACGGGAGACCCAGTACTTC
cdr3_aa: CASSLGTSGVRETQYF

v_call: TRBV7-2
d_call: NA
j_call: TRBJ1-3
clone_size: NA
cdr3_nt: TGTGCCAGCAGCTTATCGGTGCAGCCATACTCTGGAAACACCATATATTTT
cdr3_aa: CASSLSVQPYSGNTIYF

v_call: TRBV12-3/TRBV12-4
d_call: TRBD1
j_call: TRBJ1-1
clone_size: NA
cdr3_nt: TGTGCCAGCAGCCCAGGACAGGGACGAGCTTTCTTT
cdr3_aa: CASSPGQGRAFF

v_call: TRBV28
d_call: TRBD1
j_call: TRBJ2-1
clone_size: NA
cdr3_nt: TGTGCCAGCAGTTCTAACAGGGGGGCCTACAATGAGCAGTTCTTC
cdr3_aa: CASSSNRGAYNEQFF

v_call: TRBV10-1
d_call: TRBD2
j_call: TRBJ2-1
clone_size: few
cdr3_nt: TGCGCCAGCAGCAGAGCGGGGGGGCCTAGGTCCTACAATGAGCAGTTCTTC
cdr3_aa: CASSRAGGPRSYNEQFF

v_call: TRBV19
d_call: NA
j_call: TRBJ2-1
clone_size: NA
cdr3_nt: TGTGCCAGTACCGTTCGGACAATGGGGGCCAATGAGCAGTTCTTC
cdr3_aa: CASTVRTMGANEQFF

v_call: TRBV30
d_call: TRBD1
j_call: TRBJ2-4
clone_size: few
cdr3_nt: TGTGCCTGGAGTCCCACGGGACAGGGACATCTAGCCAAAAACATTCAGTACTTC
cdr3_aa: CAWSPTGQGHLAKNIQYF

v_call: TRBV4-1
d_call: TRBD1
j_call: TRBJ1-2
clone_size: NA
cdr3_nt: TGCGCCAGCAGCCAGCCCGCTCGCGGGACAGGATATGGCTACACCTTC
cdr3_aa: CASSQPARGTGYGYTF

v_call: TRBV6-1
d_call: NA
j_call: TRBJ1-3
clone_size: NA
cdr3_nt: TGTGCCAGCAGTGAAAATACGGCCCCTGGAAACACCATATATTTT
cdr3_aa: CASSENTAPGNTIYF

v_call: TRBV28
d_call: NA
j_call: TRBJ1-2
clone_size: NA
cdr3_nt: TGTGCCAGCAGCCAACCGATGACGGCATTCTATGGCTACACCTTC
cdr3_aa: CASSQPMTAFYGYTF

v_call: TRBV2
d_call: NA
j_call: TRBJ2-3
clone_size: NA
cdr3_nt: TGTGCCAGCATCCGGCGGGCAAGCACAGATACGCAGTATTTT
cdr3_aa: CASIRRASTDTQYF

v_call: TRBV6-5
d_call: NA
j_call: TRBJ1-2
clone_size: NA
cdr3_nt: TGTGCCAGCGGAACCCTCCGGTACTATGGCTACACCTTC
cdr3_aa: CASGTLRYYGYTF

v_call: TRBV6-1
d_call: NA
j_call: TRBJ2-3
clone_size: NA
cdr3_nt: TGTGCCAGCAGTGAGGGGCCGAGTAGCACAGATACGCAGTATTTT
cdr3_aa: CASSEGPSSTDTQYF

v_call: TRBV11-2
d_call: TRBD2
j_call: TRBJ2-3
clone_size: NA
cdr3_nt: TGTGCCAGCAGCTTCACTAGCGGGGGGGGAGATACGCAGTATTTT
cdr3_aa: CASSFTSGGGDTQYF

v_call: TRBV7-3
d_call: NA
j_call: TRBJ2-2
clone_size: NA
cdr3_nt: TGTGCCAGCAGCTTAACGAGGAACACCGGGGAGCTGTTTTTT
cdr3_aa: CASSLTRNTGELFF

v_call: TRBV6-5
d_call: NA
j_call: TRBJ1-6
clone_size: NA
cdr3_nt: TGTGCCAGCAGTCCCGGGCCGTATAATTCACCCCTCCACTTT
cdr3_aa: CASSPGPYNSPLHF